This entry lists 8 T cell receptor beta chains sequenced from one sample in a study of T cell responses to AZD1222 COVID-19 vaccine. Libraries were prepared by immunoSEQ multiplex PCR; TCRdb keeps only in-frame clonotypes and omits some of them. This table holds around 130,000 clones, about 88% found once. The sequencing used peripheral blood, collected on day 0 of AZD1222 vaccination. The receptors were gathered from an adult in good health.

This clone was seen once. The chain recombines TRBV3-1 (or the pseudogene TRBV3-2) with TRBJ2-7, with a possible D match to TRBD1 (5 bases). This CDR3 has 16 amino acids. The V end was cut by 0 bases, the J end by 3 bases, with 15 bases between. Germline lookup yields CDR1 LGHDT and CDR2 YNNKEL (reference sequence). As DNA, the CDR3 is TGTGCCAGCAGCCAAGATTCCAGCAGGGCGTTCTACGAGCAGTACTTC. It codes for CASSQDSSRAFYEQYF.

The V and J genes are TRBV10-3 and TRBJ2-7; a weak D match, TRBD2 (6 bases). The V gene's germline CDR1 is ENHRY and CDR2 SYGVKD. With 10 bases removed from V and 2 bases from J, the gap between germline ends came to 15 bases. This CDR3 has 13 amino acids. CDR3 protein: CATQAGGPYEQYF. The DNA of the CDR3 is TGTGCCACCCAAGCAGGAGGGCCCTACGAGCAGTACTTC.

The chain carries TRBV5-5 and TRBJ1-1; D is uncertain. The CDR3 runs 14 residues. V lost 3 bases to trimming and J lost 6 bases, with 15 bases between them. CDR1 and CDR2 from the germline V gene are SGHKS and YYEKEE (reference sequence). The CDR3 DNA reads as TGTGCCAGCAGCTGGAGGGCCTCTTCTTCTGAAGCTTTCTTT. It translates to CASSWRASSSEAFF.

This clone was counted once. The chain couples TRBV10-3 to TRBJ2-3; D is possibly TRBD1 or TRBD2 (5 bases each). The germline V gene encodes CDR1 ENHRY and CDR2 SYGVKD. The CDR3 is 12 amino acids. V shed 8 bases and J shed 1 base, with 7 bases lying between them. The CDR3 DNA is TGTGCCATCGGGACCGGCACAGATACGCAGTATTTT. It encodes CAIGTGTDTQYF.

This chain uses TRBV18 with TRBJ1-6; a weak D match, TRBD1 (5 bases). Germline V gene sequence: CDR1 KGHSH, CDR2 LQKENI. Trimming pared 2 bases from V and 10 bases from J, leaving 15 bases between. The CDR3 runs to 15 residues. The CDR3 DNA reads as TGTGCCAGCTCACCATCCGAGAGGGGTGGATCACCCCTCCACTTT. Amino acids: CASSPSERGGSPLHF.

The gene calls are TRBV4-1 and TRBJ1-1; D remains unclear. V shed 2 bases and J shed 0 bases, with 10 bases lying between them. The CDR3 covers 15 residues. CDR1 and CDR2 (germline): MGHRA, YSYEKL. The CDR3 DNA is TGCGCCAGCAGCCAACCTCCCTTCATGAACACTGAAGCTTTCTTT. As protein: CASSQPPFMNTEAFF.

The rearrangement joins TRBV6-5 to TRBJ2-7, with 8 nucleotides matching TRBD1. The germline V gene encodes CDR1 MNHEY and CDR2 SVGAGI. CDR3 size: 15 residues. V gave up 5 bases and J gave up 1 base; unmatched junction bases: 7. The CDR3 coding sequence is TGTGCCAGCAGTCTCGGACAGGGATTTTCCTACGAGCAGTACTTC. Translated, it gives CASSLGQGFSYEQYF.

The V and J genes are TRBV18 and TRBJ1-2, with D maybe TRBD1 (5 bases). V shed 0 bases and J shed 5 bases, with 16 bases lying between them. The CDR3 is made up of 16 amino acids. Germline CDR1 and CDR2: KGHSH and LQKENI. The CDR3 DNA is TGTGCCAGCTCACCACCAGCCACCGGGGGGGTGTATGGCTACACCTTC. Translation: CASSPPATGGVYGYTF.